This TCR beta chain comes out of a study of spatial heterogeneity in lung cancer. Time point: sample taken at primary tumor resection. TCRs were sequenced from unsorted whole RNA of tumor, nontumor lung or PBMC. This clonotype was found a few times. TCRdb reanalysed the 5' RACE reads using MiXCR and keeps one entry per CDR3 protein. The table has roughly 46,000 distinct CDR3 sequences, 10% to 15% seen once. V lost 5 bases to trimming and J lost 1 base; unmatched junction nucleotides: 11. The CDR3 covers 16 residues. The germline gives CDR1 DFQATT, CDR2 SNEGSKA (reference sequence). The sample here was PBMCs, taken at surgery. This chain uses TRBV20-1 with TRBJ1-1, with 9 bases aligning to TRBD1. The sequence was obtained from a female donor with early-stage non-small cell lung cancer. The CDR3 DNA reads TGCAGTGCTCCCCCGGGACAGGGAAGGAAGAACACTGAAGCTTTCTTT. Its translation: CSAPPGQGRKNTEAFF.